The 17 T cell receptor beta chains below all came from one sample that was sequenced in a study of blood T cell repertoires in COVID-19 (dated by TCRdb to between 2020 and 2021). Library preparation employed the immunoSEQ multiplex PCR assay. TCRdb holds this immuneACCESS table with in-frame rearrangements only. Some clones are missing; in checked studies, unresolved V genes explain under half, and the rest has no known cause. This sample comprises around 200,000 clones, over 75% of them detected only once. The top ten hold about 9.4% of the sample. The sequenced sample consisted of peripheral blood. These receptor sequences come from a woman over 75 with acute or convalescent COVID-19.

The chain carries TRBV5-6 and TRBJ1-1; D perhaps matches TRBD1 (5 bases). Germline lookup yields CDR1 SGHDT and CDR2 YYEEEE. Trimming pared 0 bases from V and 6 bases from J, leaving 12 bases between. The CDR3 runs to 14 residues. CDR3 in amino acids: CASSLGRGFSEAFF. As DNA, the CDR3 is TGTGCCAGCAGCTTGGGTAGGGGATTTTCTGAAGCTTTCTTT. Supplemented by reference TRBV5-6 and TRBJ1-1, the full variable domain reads DAGVTQSPTHLIKTRGQQVTLRCSPKSGHDTVSWYQQALGQGPQFIFQYYEEEERQRGNFPDRFSGHQFPNYSSELNVNALLLGDSALYLCASSLGRGFSEAFFGQGTRLTVV.

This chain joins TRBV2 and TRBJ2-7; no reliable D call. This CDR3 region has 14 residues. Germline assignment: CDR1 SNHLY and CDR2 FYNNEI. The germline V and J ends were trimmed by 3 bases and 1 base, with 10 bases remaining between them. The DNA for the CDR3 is TGTGCCAGCAGTGAGTTATCAGATTCCTACGAGCAGTACTTC. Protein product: CASSELSDSYEQYF.

DNA of the CDR3: TGTGCCAGCAGCCCTCGGGGACAGGGAGCTGGGGACACTGAAGCTTTCTTT. As protein: CASSPRGQGAGDTEAFF. V and J are TRBV7-2 and TRBJ1-1; 9 bases are a match to TRBD1. This CDR3 is built from 17 residues. Germline CDR1 is SGHTA and CDR2 is FQGNSA. The trim removed 5 bases at V and 3 bases at J, leaving 13 bases unmatched.

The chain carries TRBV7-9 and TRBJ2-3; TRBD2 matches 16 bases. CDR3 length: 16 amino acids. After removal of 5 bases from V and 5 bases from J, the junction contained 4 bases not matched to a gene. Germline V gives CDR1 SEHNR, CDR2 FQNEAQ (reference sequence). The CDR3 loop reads CASSQGLAGGQDTQYF. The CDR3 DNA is TGTGCCAGCAGCCAGGGACTAGCGGGAGGGCAAGATACGCAGTATTTT.

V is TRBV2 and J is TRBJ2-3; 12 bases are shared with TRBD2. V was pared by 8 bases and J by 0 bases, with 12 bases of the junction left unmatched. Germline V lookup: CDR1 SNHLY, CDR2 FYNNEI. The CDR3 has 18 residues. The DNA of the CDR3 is TGTGCCAGCCGACTCGGGACTAGCGGGCCGACTAGCACAGATACGCAGTATTTT. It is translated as CASRLGTSGPTSTDTQYF.

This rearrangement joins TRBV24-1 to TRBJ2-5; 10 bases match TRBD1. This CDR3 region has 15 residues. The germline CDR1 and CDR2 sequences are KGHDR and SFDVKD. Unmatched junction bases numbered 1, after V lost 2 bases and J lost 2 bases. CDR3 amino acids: CATSDSGQGQETQYF. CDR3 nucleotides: TGTGCCACCAGTGATTCGGGACAGGGGCAAGAGACCCAGTACTTC.

CDR3 region: CASSLGLAFTDTQYF. The CDR3 DNA follows: TGCGCCAGCAGCTTGGGACTAGCATTCACAGATACGCAGTATTTT. V and J are TRBV5-1 and TRBJ2-3, with 7 bases fitting TRBD2. Trimming removed 0 bases from V and 2 bases from J; junction bases left unmatched: 3. CDR3 length: 15 residues. Germline V lookup: CDR1 SGHRS, CDR2 YFSETQ.

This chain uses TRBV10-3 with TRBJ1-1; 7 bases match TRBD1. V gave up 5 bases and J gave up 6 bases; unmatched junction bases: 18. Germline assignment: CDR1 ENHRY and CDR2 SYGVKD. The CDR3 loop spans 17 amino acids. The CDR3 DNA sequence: TGTGCCATCAGTACTACCGGGACAGCTGGGTTCAGGCCTGAAGCTTTCTTT. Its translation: CAISTTGTAGFRPEAFF.

The CDR3 region has the DNA TGTGCCAGCAGCCGGGACAGGGTGAATCAGCCCCAGCATTTT. Residues: CASSRDRVNQPQHF. The chain has TRBV7-9 and TRBJ1-5, with TRBD1 matching over 9 bases. Trimming removed 5 bases from V and 4 bases from J; junction bases left unmatched: 3. CDR1 SEHNR and CDR2 FQNEAQ come from the germline V gene (reference sequence). The CDR3 covers 14 residues.

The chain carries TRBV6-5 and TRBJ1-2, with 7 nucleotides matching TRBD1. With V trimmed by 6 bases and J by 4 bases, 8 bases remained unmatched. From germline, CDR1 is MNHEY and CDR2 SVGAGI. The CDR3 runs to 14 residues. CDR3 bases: TGTGCCAGCAGCCTGGGACAGTTTTTCTATGGCTACACCTTC. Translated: CASSLGQFFYGYTF.

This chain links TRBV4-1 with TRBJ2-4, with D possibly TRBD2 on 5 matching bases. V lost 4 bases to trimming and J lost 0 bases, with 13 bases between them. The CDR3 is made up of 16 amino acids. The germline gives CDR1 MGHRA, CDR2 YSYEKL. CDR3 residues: CASSRLGGLAKNIQYF. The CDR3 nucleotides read TGCGCCAGCAGCCGGCTAGGAGGACTAGCCAAAAACATTCAGTACTTC.

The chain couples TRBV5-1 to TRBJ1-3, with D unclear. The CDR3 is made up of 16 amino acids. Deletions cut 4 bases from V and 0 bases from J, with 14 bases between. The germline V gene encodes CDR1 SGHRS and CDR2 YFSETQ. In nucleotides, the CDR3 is TGCGCCAGCAGCCCTGGAGGAGGGTTCTCTGGAAACACCATATATTTT. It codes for CASSPGGGFSGNTIYF.

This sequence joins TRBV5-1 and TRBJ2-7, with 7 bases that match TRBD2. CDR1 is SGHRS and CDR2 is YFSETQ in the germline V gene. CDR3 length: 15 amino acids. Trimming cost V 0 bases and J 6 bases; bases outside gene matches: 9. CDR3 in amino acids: CASSLAAGAASEQYF. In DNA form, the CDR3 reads TGCGCCAGCAGCTTGGCCGCGGGAGCCGCGAGCGAGCAGTACTTC.

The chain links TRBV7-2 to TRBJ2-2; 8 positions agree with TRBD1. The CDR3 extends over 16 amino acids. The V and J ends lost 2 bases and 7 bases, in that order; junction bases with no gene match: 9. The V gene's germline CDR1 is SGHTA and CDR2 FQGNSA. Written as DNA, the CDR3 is TGTGCCAGCAGCTTACAACCAGGGGGCGCGGGCGGGGAGCTGTTTTTT. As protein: CASSLQPGGAGGELFF. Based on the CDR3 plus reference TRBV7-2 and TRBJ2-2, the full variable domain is GAGVSQSPSNKVTEKGKDVELRCDPISGHTALYWYRQSLGQGLEFLIYFQGNSAPDKSGLPSDRFSAERTGGSVSTLTIQRTQQEDSAVYLCASSLQPGGAGGELFFGEGSRLTVL.

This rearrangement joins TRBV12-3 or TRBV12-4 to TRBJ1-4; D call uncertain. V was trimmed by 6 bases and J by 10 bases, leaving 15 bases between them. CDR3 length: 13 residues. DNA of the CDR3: TGTGCCAGCAGCCTAGTGACTTCGGGAAAACTGTTTTTT. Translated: CASSLVTSGKLFF.

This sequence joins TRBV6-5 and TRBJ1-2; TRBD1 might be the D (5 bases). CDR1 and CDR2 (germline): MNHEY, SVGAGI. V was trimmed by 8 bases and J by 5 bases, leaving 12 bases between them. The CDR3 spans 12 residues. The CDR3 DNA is TGTGCCAGCGGGGCCTCCTATTATGGCTACACCTTC. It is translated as CASGASYYGYTF.

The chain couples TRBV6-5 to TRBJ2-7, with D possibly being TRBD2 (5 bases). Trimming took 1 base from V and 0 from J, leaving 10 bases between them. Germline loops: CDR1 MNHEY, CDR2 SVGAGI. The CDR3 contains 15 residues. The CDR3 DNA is TGTGCCAGCAGTTACTTTGCGGGTAGCTCCTACGAGCAGTACTTC. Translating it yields CASSYFAGSSYEQYF.